Listed below are T cell receptor beta chains from one sample, sequenced in a study of glioma-infiltrating T cells after dendritic cell vaccination. Repertoires were generated with immunoSEQ multiplex PCR, while TCRdb's copy carries only in-frame clones and drops some. The data contain more than 70,000 clones, around nine tenths of them singletons. This sample comprised blood, obtained after dendritic cell vaccination. The receptors derive from a human donor with glioblastoma. Both conserved end residues are part of each CDR3. D genes are given only for firm matches. The size of a clone is reported for some rows only, either as once, few or many, or as a class for expanded clones.

d_gene	abundance	v_gene	j_gene	CDR3aa	CDR3nt
TRBD2	.	TRBV5-4	TRBJ2-3	CASSPQGGDTDTQYF	TGTGCCAGCAGCCCCCAGGGAGGGGACACAGATACGCAGTATTTT
.	.	TRBV7-6	TRBJ2-2	CASSLVSPNTGELFF	TGTGCCAGCAGCTTAGTAAGCCCCAACACCGGGGAGCTGTTTTTT
.	few	TRBV2	TRBJ1-1	CATGESEAFF	TGTGCCACCGGGGAGAGTGAAGCTTTCTTT
.	once	TRBV7-2	TRBJ1-4	CASSQSLISTNEKLFF	TGTGCCAGCAGCCAGTCGTTAATCTCAACTAATGAAAAACTGTTTTTT
TRBD1	.	TRBV5-5	TRBJ1-2	CASSPPLTGGDGYTF	TGTGCCAGCAGCCCCCCGTTGACAGGGGGCGATGGCTACACCTTC
.	.	TRBV5-1	TRBJ2-3	CASSPGPRDTQYF	TGCGCCAGCAGCCCGGGTCCTAGAGATACGCAGTATTTT
.	.	TRBV5-1	TRBJ2-1	CASSLVAASYNEQFF	TGCGCCAGCAGCTTGGTAGCAGCCTCCTACAATGAGCAGTTCTTC
.	.	TRBV5-1	TRBJ2-7	CASSLGGRVDEQYF	TGCGCCAGCAGCTTGGGGGGCAGGGTTGACGAGCAGTACTTC
TRBD1	.	TRBV9	TRBJ2-1	CASSVAQGAYNEQFF	TGTGCCAGCAGCGTAGCGCAGGGGGCATACAATGAGCAGTTCTTC
TRBD2	.	TRBV27	TRBJ2-7	CASSLRLAGGPSILYEQYF	TGTGCCAGCAGTTTAAGACTAGCGGGAGGGCCGAGTATACTCTACGAGCAGTACTTC
TRBD1	.	TRBV7-8	TRBJ1-5	CASRRGQLNSNQPQHF	TGTGCCAGCAGACGGGGACAGTTAAATAGCAATCAGCCCCAGCATTTT
.	.	TRBV6-6	TRBJ2-7	CASSYPDYEQYF	TGTGCCAGCAGTTACCCAGACTACGAGCAGTACTTC
.	.	TRBV6-1	TRBJ1-4	CASSEFTGDEKLFF	TGTGCCAGCAGTGAATTTACAGGTGACGAAAAACTGTTTTTT
.	.	TRBV5-1	TRBJ2-5	CASSLLQGKETQYF	TGCGCCAGCAGCTTGTTACAGGGTAAAGAGACCCAGTACTTC
TRBD1	.	TRBV5-1	TRBJ2-7	CASRGQGLGEQYF	TGCGCCAGCAGAGGACAGGGCTTAGGCGAGCAGTACTTC
.	.	TRBV23-1	TRBJ1-5	CASSSPWQAEQPQHF	TGCGCCAGCAGTTCCCCGTGGCAGGCTGAACAGCCCCAGCATTTT
TRBD1	.	TRBV5-1	TRBJ1-2	CASSFDRGQDGYTF	TGCGCCAGCAGCTTTGACAGGGGGCAGGATGGCTACACCTTC
.	.	TRBV18	TRBJ1-5	CASSPPGGSNQPQHF	TGTGCCAGCTCACCACCGGGGGGTAGCAATCAGCCCCAGCATTTT
.	.	TRBV6-1	TRBJ2-7	CASTWQSSYEQYF	TGTGCCAGCACTTGGCAATCCTCCTACGAGCAGTACTTC
TRBD1	.	TRBV12-5	TRBJ1-5	CASAPGQGTVGNQPQHF	TGTGCTAGTGCCCCGGGACAGGGGACCGTAGGCAATCAGCCCCAGCATTTT
TRBD2	.	TRBV5-1	TRBJ2-1	CASSLGSGSNEQFF	TGCGCCAGCAGCTTGGGTAGCGGGAGCAATGAGCAGTTCTTC
.	.	TRBV4-2	TRBJ2-5	CASSQGGTGETQYF	TGTGCCAGCAGCCAAGGCGGAACCGGGGAGACCCAGTACTTC
TRBD1	few	TRBV6-1	TRBJ2-1	CASIMTGGYNEQFF	TGTGCCAGCATTATGACAGGGGGCTACAATGAGCAGTTCTTC
.	.	TRBV27	TRBJ1-5	CASSLTQGYNQPQHF	TGTGCCAGCAGTTTGACACAGGGTTACAATCAGCCCCAGCATTTT
TRBD1	once	TRBV9	TRBJ2-5	CASSGEGPGGVRETQYF	TGTGCCAGCAGCGGCGAGGGGCCAGGGGGCGTCCGGGAGACCCAGTACTTC
.	.	TRBV4-3	TRBJ2-3	CASSQEFVASTDTQYF	TGCGCCAGCAGCCAAGAATTCGTAGCGTCCACAGATACGCAGTATTTT
.	.	TRBV18	TRBJ2-3	CASSTPLFTDTQYF	TGTGCCAGCTCTACGCCACTCTTCACAGATACGCAGTATTTT
.	.	TRBV29-1	TRBJ2-1	CSAKAVRAYNEQFF	TGCAGCGCCAAGGCCGTGAGGGCCTACAATGAGCAGTTCTTC
.	.	TRBV5-1	TRBJ2-2	CASRVNWAAGSGELFF	TGCGCCAGCAGGGTGAACTGGGCCGCCGGTAGCGGGGAGCTGTTTTTT
.	.	TRBV4-2	TRBJ1-3	CASSQVQASGNTIYF	TGTGCCAGCAGCCAAGTTCAGGCCTCTGGAAACACCATATATTTT
.	.	TRBV2	TRBJ1-2	CASSDLGQDYGYTF	TGTGCCAGCAGTGATTTGGGCCAGGACTATGGCTACACCTTC
.	.	TRBV7-2	TRBJ1-1	CASSPPERGTEAFF	TGTGCCAGCAGCCCCCCGGAACGGGGCACTGAAGCTTTCTTT
.	.	TRBV30	TRBJ2-5	CAWSVNRWETQYF	TGTGCCTGGAGTGTAAACAGGTGGGAGACCCAGTACTTC
.	once	TRBV27	TRBJ1-5	CASRHTGSPQPQHF	TGTGCCAGCAGGCACACGGGTTCTCCTCAGCCCCAGCATTTT
.	.	TRBV6-5	TRBJ2-7	CASSYVWRNRDEQYF	TGTGCCAGCAGTTACGTTTGGAGAAATCGAGACGAGCAGTACTTC
TRBD2	.	TRBV4-3	TRBJ2-7	CASSQSPGGRYEQYF	TGCGCCAGCAGCCAATCACCGGGAGGGAGGTACGAGCAGTACTTC
.	.	TRBV2	TRBJ1-1	CASSSGTEAFF	TGTGCCAGCAGCTCCGGGACTGAAGCTTTCTTT
TRBD1	.	TRBV6-1	TRBJ2-7	CASSEGDSRTYEQYF	TGTGCCAGCAGTGAGGGGGACAGTCGAACCTACGAGCAGTACTTC
.	.	TRBV7-8	TRBJ1-5	CASSLGIGYRLSNQPQHF	TGTGCCAGCAGCTTAGGTATAGGGTACAGGTTAAGCAATCAGCCCCAGCATTTT
.	.	TRBV4-1	TRBJ1-1	CASSRSLGGRDTEAFF	TGCGCCAGCAGCCGTTCCTTGGGGGGGAGGGATACTGAAGCTTTCTTT
.	.	TRBV4-2	TRBJ1-5	CASSHFDKNNQPQHF	TGTGCCAGCAGCCATTTTGACAAGAACAATCAGCCCCAGCATTTT
.	.	TRBV10-3	TRBJ2-7	CAISEDRNEQYF	TGTGCCATCAGTGAGGACAGGAACGAGCAGTACTTC
TRBD1	.	TRBV6-5	TRBJ1-4	CASSYSETGGGEKLFF	TGTGCCAGCAGTTACTCCGAAACAGGGGGAGGTGAAAAACTGTTTTTT
TRBD1	.	TRBV6-4	TRBJ2-6	CASSDRGRGANVLTF	TGTGCCAGCAGTGACAGGGGGCGCGGGGCCAACGTCCTGACTTTC
TRBD1	.	TRBV19	TRBJ1-5	CASSIEGQGYQPQHF	TGTGCCAGTAGTATAGAAGGACAGGGGTATCAGCCCCAGCATTTT
TRBD2	.	TRBV18	TRBJ2-3	CASSPLLAGEAEGTDTQYF	TGTGCCAGCTCACCCTTACTAGCGGGGGAGGCTGAAGGCACAGATACGCAGTATTTT
.	few	TRBV6-5	TRBJ2-7	CASSSTSYEQYF	TGTGCCAGCAGTTCCACAAGCTACGAGCAGTACTTC
TRBD1	.	TRBV5-1	TRBJ1-2	CASSYSPGQRNYGYTF	TGCGCCAGCAGTTACTCTCCGGGACAGCGAAACTATGGCTACACCTTC
TRBD2	.	TRBV25-1	TRBJ2-3	CASTESGISTDTQYF	TGTGCCAGCACCGAGAGCGGGATTAGCACAGATACGCAGTATTTT